This T cell receptor beta chain was obtained from a study of blood T cells in healthy people across ages. V lost 7 bases, J lost 0 bases, and 10 bases lay in between. Germline V gives CDR1 MNHNS, CDR2 SASEGT. The CDR3 has 14 amino acids. A second PCR of roughly 7 to 11 cycles used a sample-barcoded 5' primer and a J-beta primer mix. TCRdb recomputed calls from the 5' RACE reads with MiXCR, one row per CDR3 protein. The data contain approximately 810,000 distinct CDR3 sequences, more than 25% of them seen just once; the ten biggest clones take up around a sixth. This clonotype has a count of ten or more.

Material for sequencing was blood. The gene calls are TRBV6-1 and TRBJ2-1, with D maybe TRBD1 (5 bases). The source of this sequence is a woman of 80 years or more in good health. The chain's CDR3 is CASTQESSYNEQFF. CDR3 bases: TGTGCCAGCACACAGGAAAGCTCCTACAATGAGCAGTTCTTC.